Below are 15 T cell receptor beta chains sequenced from a single sample in a study of CD8 T cells in ankylosing spondylitis listed by TCRdb under 2017. The library came from 5' RACE. Sequencing took place on an Illumina HiSeq 2500. TCRdb applied fastp at Q25 and MiXCR to the public reads, then kept only in-frame beta chains. Each CDR3 protein gets just one entry, which takes the most common genes and DNA from the rows behind it. Counted in this sample were fewer than 200,000 distinct CDR3 sequences; around a sixth of them appeared once. The top ten hold around 4.1% of the sample. The sample taken for sequencing was blood, either unsorted or a sorted T cell fraction (not recorded which). Receptors were obtained from a male donor aged 10 to 35 with ankylosing spondylitis or in good health (not recorded which). Donor details come from another sample of the same person, matched by shared clones.

This clonotype was seen at least ten times. V usage is TRBV7-9 and J usage is TRBJ2-1, with TRBD1 as a possible D gene (6 bases). Trimming shortened V by 2 bases and J by 8 bases, and 16 bases separated the two germline ends. This CDR3 is built from 15 residues. Germline V CDR1 and CDR2: SEHNR, FQNEAQ (reference sequence). In DNA form, the CDR3 reads TGTGCCAGCAGCTTAATCGGGGACAACTCCGATGAGCAGTTCTTC. Protein: CASSLIGDNSDEQFF. The whole variable domain, remainder taken from reference TRBV7-9 and TRBJ2-1, is DTGVSQNPRHKITKRGQNVTFRCDPISEHNRLYWYRQTLGQGPEFLTYFQNEAQLEKSRLLSDRFSAERPKGSFSTLEIQRTEQGDSAMYLCASSLIGDNSDEQFFGPGTRLTVL.

This clonotype was recorded at least ten times. This chain joins TRBV9 and TRBJ2-5, with TRBD2 as a possible D gene (6 bases). The CDR3 spans 14 residues. V lost 3 bases to trimming and J lost 7 bases, with 16 bases between them. Germline CDR1 is SGDLS and CDR2 is YYNGEE. The CDR3 loop is CASSEGRLDGTQYF. CDR3 nucleotide sequence: TGTGCCAGCAGCGAGGGTAGACTAGACGGGACCCAGTACTTC.

This clonotype showed up many times. The CDR3 nucleotides are TGTGCCAGCAGATTAGCGAGACTAGCAAGCGCCGGGGAGCTGTTTTTT. As protein: CASRLARLASAGELFF. This chain joins TRBV6-2 or TRBV6-3 and TRBJ2-2, with 7 positions matching TRBD2. From germline, CDR1 is MNHEY and CDR2 SVGEGT. V lost 6 bases and J lost 6; bases outside the gene matches: 13. CDR3 size: 16 residues.

In this sample, this clonotype turned up many times. The genes are TRBV7-2 and TRBJ2-2, with D uncertain. Germline assignment: CDR1 SGHTA and CDR2 FQGNSA. The V end was cut by 1 base, the J end by 5 bases, with 11 bases between. The CDR3 contains 15 residues. CDR3 sequence: CASSLGFSATGELFF. As DNA, the CDR3 is TGTGCCAGCAGCTTAGGTTTTTCGGCTACCGGGGAGCTGTTTTTT. Full variable domain (rest looked up from reference TRBV7-2 and TRBJ2-2): GAGVSQSPSNKVTEKGKDVELRCDPISGHTALYWYRQSLGQGLEFLIYFQGNSAPDKSGLPSDRFSAERTGGSVSTLTIQRTQQEDSAVYLCASSLGFSATGELFFGEGSRLTVL.

This clonotype was seen repeatedly, ten times or more. The CDR3 reads CASSFYDRGRSPLHF. CDR3 nucleotides: TGTGCCAGCAGCTTCTATGACAGGGGGCGTTCACCCCTCCACTTT. The chain couples TRBV5-6 to TRBJ1-6; TRBD1 aligns across 10 bases. The CDR3 has 15 residues. J gave up 9 bases and V 2 bases, and 5 bases lay outside the gene matches. Germline CDR1 reads SGHDT; CDR2 reads YYEEEE.

V is TRBV7-2 and J is TRBJ1-2; D remains ambiguous. Germline values: CDR1 SGHTA, CDR2 FQGNSA. The length of the CDR3 is 11 residues. V was cut by 5 bases and J by 7 bases, with 8 bases left in between. This chain's CDR3 is CASSDGAGYTF. In DNA, the CDR3 is TGTGCCAGCAGCGACGGCGCTGGCTACACCTTC.

This clonotype showed up many times. The CDR3 loop reads CASSPLAGAADTQYF. The DNA for the CDR3 is TGTGCCAGCAGCCCGCTAGCGGGAGCGGCAGATACGCAGTATTTT. The chain uses TRBV7-2 and TRBJ2-3; TRBD2 aligns across 10 bases. V shed 5 bases and J 4 bases; nucleotides not matched to a gene: 6. Germline CDR1 SGHTA, CDR2 FQGNSA. This CDR3 is built from 15 residues.

This clonotype was counted many times. The rearrangement joins TRBV5-1 to TRBJ2-7; 8 nucleotides line up with TRBD1. The V segment lost 4 bases and the J segment 2 bases; nucleotides outside the gene matches: 5. This CDR3 is built from 14 residues. CDR1 is SGHRS and CDR2 is YFSETQ in the germline V gene. The CDR3 DNA is TGCGCCAGCAGCCAGGACAGGGCCACCTACGAGCAGTACGTC. It specifies CASSQDRATYEQYV.

This clonotype showed up many times. The chain recombines TRBV29-1 with TRBJ2-1; 8 positions match TRBD2. Germline V gene lookup returns CDR1 SQVTM and CDR2 ANQGSEA. CDR3 length equals 15 residues. J lost 8 bases, V lost 6 bases, and 15 bases had no gene match. DNA of the CDR3: TGCAGCGTCACTCCCACTAGCGGAGGACACGATGAGCAGTTCTTC. The encoded protein is CSVTPTSGGHDEQFF.

This clonotype was detected a few times. This chain uses TRBV2 with TRBJ2-4, with D possibly called TRBD1 or TRBD2 (5 bases each). Trimming took 2 bases from V and 6 from J, leaving 11 bases between them. The CDR3 length is 14 residues. The germline V gene encodes CDR1 SNHLY and CDR2 FYNNEI. The CDR3 region has the DNA TGTGCCAGCAGTGAAAGTCCAGGGAGAAACATTCAGTACTTC. As protein: CASSESPGRNIQYF.

This clonotype was counted many times. V is TRBV7-9 and J is TRBJ2-7; the D call may be TRBD1 or TRBD2 (5 bases each). The V end was cut by 3 bases, the J end by 9 bases, with 15 bases between. This CDR3 comprises 13 residues. Germline V gives CDR1 SEHNR, CDR2 FQNEAQ (reference sequence). This CDR3 is CASSLGDRDGQYV. In DNA form, the CDR3 reads TGTGCCAGCAGCTTGGGGGACCGGGACGGGCAGTACGTC.

V gene TRBV5-5 combines with J gene TRBJ2-7; 8 nucleotides align to TRBD1. CDR1 and CDR2 (germline): SGHKS, YYEKEE (reference sequence). The CDR3 extends over 16 amino acids. V was pared by 6 bases and J by 5 bases, with 16 bases of the junction left unmatched. As DNA, the CDR3 is TGTGCCAGCAACTACTTACCGGGACAGGTGGCCCACGAGCAGTACTTC. This gives the protein CASNYLPGQVAHEQYF. The whole variable domain, remainder taken from reference TRBV5-5 and TRBJ2-7, is DAGVTQSPTHLIKTRGQQVTLRCSPISGHKSVSWYQQVLGQGPQFIFQYYEKEERGRGNFPDRFSARQFPNYSSELNVNALLLGDSALYLCASNYLPGQVAHEQYFGPGTRLTVT.

This clonotype has at least ten counts. This rearrangement joins TRBV29-1 to TRBJ2-5; D assignment may be TRBD1 or TRBD2 (5 bases each). V gave up 7 bases and J gave up 11 bases, with 17 bases separating them. This CDR3 comprises 11 residues. From germline, CDR1 is SQVTM and CDR2 ANQGSEA. CDR3 loop: CSDTTGASQYF. The CDR3 nucleotides read TGCAGCGATACGACCGGGGCAAGTCAGTACTTC.

This clonotype was detected ten times or more. This sequence joins TRBV6-2 or TRBV6-3 and TRBJ2-1; 11 bases agree with TRBD2. After removal of 2 bases from V and 6 bases from J, the junction contained 12 bases not matched to a gene. The CDR3 contains 18 residues. Germline CDR1 and CDR2: MNHEY and SVGEGT. In nucleotides, the CDR3 is TGTGCCAGCAGTTACCTCCCCCCGGGTAGCGGGAGGGTCAATGAGCAGTTCTTC. Translation gives CASSYLPPGSGRVNEQFF.

This clonotype was counted many times. The gene calls are TRBV9 and TRBJ2-5; D not resolved. The CDR3 has 13 residues. Germline values: CDR1 SGDLS, CDR2 YYNGEE. V shed 0 bases and J shed 1 base, with 4 bases lying between them. The CDR3 region is CASSVGPQETQYF. The CDR3 DNA follows: TGTGCCAGCAGCGTAGGTCCCCAAGAGACCCAGTACTTC. The entire variable domain, with the rest obtained from reference TRBV9 and TRBJ2-5, is as follows: DSGVTQTPKHLITATGQRVTLRCSPRSGDLSVYWYQQSLDQGLQFLIQYYNGEERAKGNILERFSAQQFPDLHSELNLSSLELGDSALYFCASSVGPQETQYFGPGTRLLVL.